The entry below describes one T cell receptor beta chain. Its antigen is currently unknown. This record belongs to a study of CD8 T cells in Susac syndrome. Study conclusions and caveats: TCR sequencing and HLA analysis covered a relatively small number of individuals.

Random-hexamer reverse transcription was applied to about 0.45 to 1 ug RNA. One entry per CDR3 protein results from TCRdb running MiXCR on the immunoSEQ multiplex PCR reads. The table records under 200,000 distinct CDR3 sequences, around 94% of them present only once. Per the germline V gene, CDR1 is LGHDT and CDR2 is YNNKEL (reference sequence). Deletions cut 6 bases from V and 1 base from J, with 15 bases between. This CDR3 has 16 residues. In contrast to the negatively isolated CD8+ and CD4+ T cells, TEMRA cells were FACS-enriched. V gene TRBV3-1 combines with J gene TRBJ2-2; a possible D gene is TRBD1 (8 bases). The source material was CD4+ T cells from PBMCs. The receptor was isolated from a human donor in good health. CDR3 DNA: TGTGCCAGCAGGTACAGGGGGGGCCTGAACACCGGGGAGCTGTTTTTT. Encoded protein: CASRYRGGLNTGELFF.